A selection of T cell receptor beta chains follows, all from one sample in a study of T cell repertoires in cytomegalovirus infection. TCRdb independently ran MiXCR on the reads; one entry per CDR3 protein. This table has 740,000 or so distinct CDR3 sequences, 35% to 45% appearing once. The sequenced material came from PBMCs. All receptors come from a human donor in good health (CMV status not recorded). Some clones in this sample may be carry-over from other donors' samples. Both conserved end residues are part of each CDR3. D genes are given only for firm matches. For some rows the clone size is stated as once, few or many, or as a class when expanded; others skip it.

clone_size	d_call	v_call	j_call	cdr3_aa	cdr3_nt
NA	TRBD1	TRBV24-1	TRBJ2-1	CATSHPGTGYNEKFF	TGTGCCACCAGTCACCCCGGGACAGGGTACAATGAGAAGTTCTTC
NA	NA	TRBV6-6	TRBJ1-1	CASIYSTGGGTEAFF	TGTGCCAGCATTTACTCGACGGGGGGTGGCACTGAAGCTTTCTTT
NA	TRBD2	TRBV27	TRBJ2-5	CASSLFREGETQYF	TGTGCCAGCAGTTTATTTAGGGAGGGCGAGACCCAGTACTTC
many	TRBD2	TRBV7-2	TRBJ2-7	CASSLPRWAGGTSGSGDEQYF	TGTGCCAGCAGCTTACCCCGGTGGGCCGGAGGGACTAGCGGGAGCGGCGACGAGCAGTACTTC
many	NA	TRBV7-8	TRBJ2-7	CASSLYTKGYEQYF	TGTGCCAGCAGCTTATATACCAAGGGCTACGAGCAGTACTTC
NA	TRBD2	TRBV7-6	TRBJ2-2	CASSLARSGGMSGELFF	TGTGCCAGCAGCTTAGCGCGAAGCGGGGGGATGTCCGGGGAGCTGTTTTTT
NA	NA	TRBV7-2	TRBJ1-2	CARSPDRSYCYTF	TGTGCCAGAAGCCCCGACAGGAGTTATTGCTACACCTTC
many	TRBD2	TRBV7-2	TRBJ2-7	CASSAELAGTYEQYF	TGTGCCAGCAGCGCAGAATTAGCGGGAACCTACGAGCAGTACTTC
many	TRBD2	TRBV7-2	TRBJ2-1	CASSYRTSGSSYNEQFF	TGTGCCAGCAGCTACAGGACTAGCGGGAGCTCCTACAATGAGCAGTTCTTC
few	NA	TRBV27	TRBJ1-5	CASSLRWADQPQHF	TGTGCCAGCAGTTTACGGTGGGCAGATCAGCCCCAGCATTTT
NA	TRBD1	TRBV29-1	TRBJ1-5	CSARHQQGAGQPQHF	TGCAGCGCTCGACACCAACAGGGGGCCGGACAGCCCCAGCATTTT
few	NA	TRBV6-1	TRBJ1-5	CASSEAPGLGNQPQHF	TGTGCCAGCAGTGAAGCCCCCGGACTAGGCAATCAGCCCCAGCATTTT
NA	NA	TRBV25-1	TRBJ1-2	CASSDLQGNYGYTF	TGTGCCAGCAGTGATCTTCAGGGAAACTATGGCTACACCTTC
few	TRBD1	TRBV10-3	TRBJ2-3	CAISEGTGLGDTQYF	TGTGCCATCAGTGAAGGGACAGGGTTGGGCGATACGCAGTATTTT
NA	TRBD1	TRBV7-6	TRBJ1-2	CASSSDRARYTF	TGTGCCAGCAGCTCTGACAGGGCCCGCTACACCTTC
few	NA	TRBV7-6	TRBJ1-6	CASSPATGSNSPLHF	TGTGCCAGCAGCCCCGCCACAGGGTCCAATTCACCCCTCCACTTT
NA	NA	TRBV7-6	TRBJ2-7	CASNSNQNGGYEQYF	TGTGCCAGCAACTCAAATCAAAACGGCGGCTACGAGCAGTACTTC
few	NA	TRBV4-1	TRBJ1-3	CASSQVLGGDSSGNTIYF	TGCGCCAGCAGCCAAGTTCTTGGGGGTGACAGCTCTGGAAACACCATATATTTT
NA	NA	TRBV5-4	TRBJ2-7	CASSLSVGQAGYEQYF	TGTGCCAGCAGCTTGTCAGTTGGGCAAGCGGGCTACGAGCAGTACTTC
few	NA	TRBV6-4	TRBJ2-1	CASTDRAHNEQFF	TGTGCCAGCACCGACCGGGCCCACAATGAGCAGTTCTTC
NA	TRBD1	TRBV28	TRBJ2-7	CASREQGAPDEQYF	TGTGCCAGCAGGGAACAGGGGGCCCCGGACGAGCAGTACTTC
many	NA	TRBV28	TRBJ1-1	CASSQFGPLGTEAFF	TGTGCCAGCAGTCAGTTTGGACCCCTGGGAACTGAAGCTTTCTTT
NA	TRBD1	TRBV30	TRBJ1-6	CAWDRGKGSPLHF	TGTGCCTGGGACAGGGGGAAAGGTTCACCCCTCCACTTT
few	TRBD1	TRBV7-9	TRBJ2-3	CASSLRTGSGTDTQYF	TGTGCCAGCAGCCTCCGGACAGGGTCAGGTACAGATACGCAGTATTTT
NA	NA	TRBV12-3/TRBV12-4	TRBJ1-1	CASSLNGVTEAFF	TGTGCCAGCAGCCTTAATGGGGTGACTGAAGCTTTCTTT
NA	TRBD2	TRBV28	TRBJ2-1	CASSLTREGLGNEQFF	TGTGCCAGCAGTTTAACGCGGGAGGGCCTGGGGAATGAGCAGTTCTTC